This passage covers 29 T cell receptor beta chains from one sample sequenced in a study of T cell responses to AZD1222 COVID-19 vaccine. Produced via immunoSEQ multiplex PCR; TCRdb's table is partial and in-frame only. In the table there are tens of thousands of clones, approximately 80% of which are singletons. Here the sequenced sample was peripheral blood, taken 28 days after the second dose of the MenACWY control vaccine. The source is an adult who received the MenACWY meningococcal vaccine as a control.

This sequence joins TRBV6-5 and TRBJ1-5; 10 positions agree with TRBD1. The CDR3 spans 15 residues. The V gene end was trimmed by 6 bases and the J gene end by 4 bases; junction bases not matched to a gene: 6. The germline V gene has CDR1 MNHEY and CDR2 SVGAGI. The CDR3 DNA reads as TGTGCCAGCAGCGCCGGGACAGGGGTTAATCAGCCCCAGCATTTT. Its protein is CASSAGTGVNQPQHF.

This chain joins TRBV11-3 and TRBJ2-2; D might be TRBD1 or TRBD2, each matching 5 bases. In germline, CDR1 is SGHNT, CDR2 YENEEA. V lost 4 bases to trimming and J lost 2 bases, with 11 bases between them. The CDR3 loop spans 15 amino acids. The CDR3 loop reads CASSSRGANTGELFF. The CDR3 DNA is TGTGCCAGCAGCTCCCGGGGCGCTAACACCGGGGAGCTGTTTTTT.

The CDR3 coding sequence is TGTGCCAGCAGTACCAGTAGGACAGGACGCCCCGAGCAGTACTTC. It translates to CASSTSRTGRPEQYF. The rearrangement links TRBV27 to TRBJ2-7; TRBD1 aligns across 7 bases. CDR3 length: 15 amino acids. Per germline, CDR1 MNHEY and CDR2 SMNVEV (reference sequence). Trimming took 5 bases from V and 6 from J; bases not matched to a gene: 13.

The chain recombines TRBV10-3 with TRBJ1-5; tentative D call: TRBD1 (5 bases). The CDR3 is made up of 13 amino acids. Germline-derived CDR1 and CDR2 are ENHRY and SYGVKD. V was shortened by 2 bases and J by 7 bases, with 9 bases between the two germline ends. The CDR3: CAISEKGFQPQHF. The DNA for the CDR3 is TGTGCCATCAGTGAGAAGGGGTTCCAGCCCCAGCATTTT.

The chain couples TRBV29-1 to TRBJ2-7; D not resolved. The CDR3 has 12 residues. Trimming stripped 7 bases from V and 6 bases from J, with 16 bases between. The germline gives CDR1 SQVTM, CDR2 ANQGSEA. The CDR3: CSAGTQIGEQYF. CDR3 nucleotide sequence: TGCAGCGCCGGAACCCAGATTGGCGAGCAGTACTTC.

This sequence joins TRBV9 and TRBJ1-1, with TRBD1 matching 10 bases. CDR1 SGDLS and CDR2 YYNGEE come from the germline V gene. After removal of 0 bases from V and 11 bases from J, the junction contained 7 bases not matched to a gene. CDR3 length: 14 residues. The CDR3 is CASSVASTGGEAFF. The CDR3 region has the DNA TGTGCCAGCAGCGTAGCTTCGACAGGGGGCGAGGCTTTCTTT.

The CDR3 loop is CASGKGPQLGNEQFF. DNA for the CDR3: TGTGCCAGCGGAAAGGGGCCCCAATTGGGTAATGAGCAGTTCTTC. The rearrangement uses TRBV2 and TRBJ2-1; TRBD1 might be the D (5 bases). Germline V gene data show CDR1 as SNHLY and CDR2 as FYNNEI. V lost 8 bases, J lost 7 bases, and 21 bases lay in between. The CDR3 loop spans 15 amino acids.

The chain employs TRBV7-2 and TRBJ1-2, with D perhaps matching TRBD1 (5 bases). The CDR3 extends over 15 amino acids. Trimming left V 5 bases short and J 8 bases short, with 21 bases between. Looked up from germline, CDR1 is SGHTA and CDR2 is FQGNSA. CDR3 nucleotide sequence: TGTGCCAGCAGCCCTCCGGGACGGGGATATATAGGCTACACCTTC. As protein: CASSPPGRGYIGYTF.

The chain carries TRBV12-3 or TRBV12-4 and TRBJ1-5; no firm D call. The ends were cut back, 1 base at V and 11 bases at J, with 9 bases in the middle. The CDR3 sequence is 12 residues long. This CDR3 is CASSLGPVSQHF. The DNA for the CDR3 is TGTGCCAGCAGTTTAGGCCCTGTATCCCAGCATTTT.

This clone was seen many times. CDR3 nucleotide sequence: TGTGCTAGTGGTCCGTCGGGACAGACCTACGAGCAGTACTTC. Its translation is CASGPSGQTYEQYF. This chain links TRBV12-5 with TRBJ2-7; 7 positions match TRBD1. The CDR3 spans 14 residues. CDR1 LGHNT and CDR2 FRNRAP come from the germline V gene. The ends lost 5 bases at V and 2 bases at J; junction bases unmatched: 6.

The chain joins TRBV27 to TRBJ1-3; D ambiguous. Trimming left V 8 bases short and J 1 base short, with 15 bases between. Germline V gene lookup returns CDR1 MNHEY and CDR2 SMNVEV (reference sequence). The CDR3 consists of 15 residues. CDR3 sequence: CASPNVVGSGNTIYF. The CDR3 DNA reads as TGTGCCAGCCCCAACGTAGTGGGGTCTGGAAACACCATATATTTT.

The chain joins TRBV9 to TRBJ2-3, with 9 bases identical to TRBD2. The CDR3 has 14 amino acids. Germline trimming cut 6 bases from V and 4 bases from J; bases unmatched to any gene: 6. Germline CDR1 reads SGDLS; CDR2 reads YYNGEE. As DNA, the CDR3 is TGTGCCAGCACTCAAGCGGGAGGCGCAGATACGCAGTATTTT. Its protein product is CASTQAGGADTQYF.

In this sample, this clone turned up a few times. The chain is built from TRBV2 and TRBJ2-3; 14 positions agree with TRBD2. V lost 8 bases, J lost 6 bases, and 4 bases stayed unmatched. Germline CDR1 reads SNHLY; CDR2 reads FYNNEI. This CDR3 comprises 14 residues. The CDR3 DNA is TGTGCCAGCGGGGGACTAGCGGGGGTGGATACGCAGTATTTT. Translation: CASGGLAGVDTQYF. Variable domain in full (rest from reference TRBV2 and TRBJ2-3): EPEVTQTPSHQVTQMGQEVILRCVPISNHLYFYWYRQILGQKVEFLVSFYNNEISEKSEIFDDQFSVERPDGSNFTLKIRSTKLEDSAMYFCASGGLAGVDTQYFGPGTRLTVL.

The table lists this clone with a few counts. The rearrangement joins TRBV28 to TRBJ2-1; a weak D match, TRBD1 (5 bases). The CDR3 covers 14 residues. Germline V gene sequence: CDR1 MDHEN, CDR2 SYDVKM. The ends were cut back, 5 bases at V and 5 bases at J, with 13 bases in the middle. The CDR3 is CASSRPQGNNEQFF. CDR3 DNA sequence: TGTGCCAGCAGTCGACCGCAGGGCAACAATGAGCAGTTCTTC.

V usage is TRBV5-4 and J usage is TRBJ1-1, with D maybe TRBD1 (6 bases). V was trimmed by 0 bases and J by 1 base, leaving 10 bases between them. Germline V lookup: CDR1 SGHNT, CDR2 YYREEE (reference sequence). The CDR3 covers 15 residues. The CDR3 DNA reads TGTGCCAGCAGCTTGGCAGGAGGGGGGAACACTGAAGCTTTCTTT. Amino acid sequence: CASSLAGGGNTEAFF.

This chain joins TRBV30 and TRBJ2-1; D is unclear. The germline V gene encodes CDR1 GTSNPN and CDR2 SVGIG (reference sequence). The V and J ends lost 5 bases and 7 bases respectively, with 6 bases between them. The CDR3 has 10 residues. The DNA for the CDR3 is TGTGCCTGGGCCACGAATGAGCAGTTCTTC. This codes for CAWATNEQFF.

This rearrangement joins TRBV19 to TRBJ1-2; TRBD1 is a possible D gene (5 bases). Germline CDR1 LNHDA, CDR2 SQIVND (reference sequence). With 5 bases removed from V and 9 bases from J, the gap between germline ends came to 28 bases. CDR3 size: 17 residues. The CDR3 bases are TGTGCCAGTAGTCTACGACAGAGACAACTACCTCGGTGGAGCTACACCTTC. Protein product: CASSLRQRQLPRWSYTF.

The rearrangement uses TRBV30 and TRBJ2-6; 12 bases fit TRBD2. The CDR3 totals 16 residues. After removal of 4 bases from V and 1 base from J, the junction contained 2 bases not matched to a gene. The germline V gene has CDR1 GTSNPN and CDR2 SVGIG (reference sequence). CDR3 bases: TGTGCCTGGACTAGCGGGGGGGTTTCTGGGGCCAACGTCCTGACTTTC. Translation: CAWTSGGVSGANVLTF.

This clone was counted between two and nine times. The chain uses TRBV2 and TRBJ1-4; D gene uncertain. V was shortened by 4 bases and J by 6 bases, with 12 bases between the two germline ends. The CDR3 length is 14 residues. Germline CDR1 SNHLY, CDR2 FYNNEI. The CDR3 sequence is CASSVGGRYEKLFF. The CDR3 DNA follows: TGTGCCAGCAGTGTGGGAGGTCGATATGAAAAACTGTTTTTT.

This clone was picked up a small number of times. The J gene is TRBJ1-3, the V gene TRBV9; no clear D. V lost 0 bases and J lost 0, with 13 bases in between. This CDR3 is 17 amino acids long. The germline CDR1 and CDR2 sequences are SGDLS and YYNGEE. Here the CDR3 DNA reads TGTGCCAGCAGCGTAGGGTTACCGGCAAACTCTGGAAACACCATATATTTT. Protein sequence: CASSVGLPANSGNTIYF.

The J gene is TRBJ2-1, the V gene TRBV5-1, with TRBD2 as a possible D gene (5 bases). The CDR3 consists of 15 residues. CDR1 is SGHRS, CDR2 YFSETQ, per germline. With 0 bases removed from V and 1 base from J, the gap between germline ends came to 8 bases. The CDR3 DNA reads TGCGCCAGCAGCTTGGGGGGAGAGTCCTACAATGAGCAGTTCTTC. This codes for CASSLGGESYNEQFF.

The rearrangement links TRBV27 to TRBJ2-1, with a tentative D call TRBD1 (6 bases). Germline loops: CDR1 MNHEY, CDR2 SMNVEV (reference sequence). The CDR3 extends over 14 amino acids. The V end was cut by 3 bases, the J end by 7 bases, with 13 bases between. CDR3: CASSFARTVNEQFF. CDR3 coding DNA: TGTGCCAGCAGTTTCGCGCGGACAGTTAATGAGCAGTTCTTC.

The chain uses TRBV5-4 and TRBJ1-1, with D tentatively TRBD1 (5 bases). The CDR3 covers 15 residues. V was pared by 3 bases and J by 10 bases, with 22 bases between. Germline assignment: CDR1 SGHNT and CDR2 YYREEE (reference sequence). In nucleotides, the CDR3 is TGTGCCAGCAGCTCACGGAACCACCAGGTCGGGGGAGCTTTCTTT. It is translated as CASSSRNHQVGGAFF. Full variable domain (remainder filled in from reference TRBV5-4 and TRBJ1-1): ETGVTQSPTHLIKTRGQQVTLRCSSQSGHNTVSWYQQALGQGPQFIFQYYREEENGRGNFPPRFSGLQFPNYSSELNVNALELDDSALYLCASSSRNHQVGGAFFGQGTRLTVV.

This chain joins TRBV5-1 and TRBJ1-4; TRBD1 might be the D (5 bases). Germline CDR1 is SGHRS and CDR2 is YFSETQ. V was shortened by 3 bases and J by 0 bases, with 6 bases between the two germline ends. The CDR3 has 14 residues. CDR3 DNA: TGCGCCAGCAGCTGGACAACAACTAATGAAAAACTGTTTTTT. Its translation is CASSWTTTNEKLFF.

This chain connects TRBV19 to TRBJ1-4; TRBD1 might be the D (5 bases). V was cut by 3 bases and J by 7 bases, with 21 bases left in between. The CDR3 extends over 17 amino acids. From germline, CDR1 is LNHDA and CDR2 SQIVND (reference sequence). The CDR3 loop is CASSINLRRGGSEKLFF. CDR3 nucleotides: TGTGCCAGTAGTATCAACCTGCGGAGGGGAGGTAGTGAAAAACTGTTTTTT.

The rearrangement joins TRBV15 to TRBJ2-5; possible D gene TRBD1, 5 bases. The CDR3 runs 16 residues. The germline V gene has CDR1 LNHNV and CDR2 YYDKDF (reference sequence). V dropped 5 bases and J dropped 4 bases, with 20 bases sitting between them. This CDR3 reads CATSPGPLDRRETQYF. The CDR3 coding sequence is TGTGCCACCAGCCCCGGCCCACTTGACAGACGAGAGACCCAGTACTTC.

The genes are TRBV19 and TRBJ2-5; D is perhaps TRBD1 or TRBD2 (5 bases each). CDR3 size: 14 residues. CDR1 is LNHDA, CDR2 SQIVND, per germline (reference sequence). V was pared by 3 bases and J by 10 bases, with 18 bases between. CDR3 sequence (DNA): TGTGCCAGTAGTATGAGGGACCGGGCAAACGACCAGTACTTC. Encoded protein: CASSMRDRANDQYF. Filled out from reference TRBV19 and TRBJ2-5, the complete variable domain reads DGGITQSPKYLFRKEGQNVTLSCEQNLNHDAMYWYRQDPGQGLRLIYYSQIVNDFQKGDIAEGYSVSREKKESFPLTVTSAQKNPTAFYLCASSMRDRANDQYFGPGTRLLVL.

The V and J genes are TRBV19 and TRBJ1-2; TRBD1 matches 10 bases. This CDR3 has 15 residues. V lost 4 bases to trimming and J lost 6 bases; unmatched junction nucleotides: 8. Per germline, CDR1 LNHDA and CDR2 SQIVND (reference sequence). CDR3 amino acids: CASSRGQGVWNGYTF. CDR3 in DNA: TGTGCCAGTAGTAGAGGACAGGGGGTTTGGAATGGCTACACCTTC.

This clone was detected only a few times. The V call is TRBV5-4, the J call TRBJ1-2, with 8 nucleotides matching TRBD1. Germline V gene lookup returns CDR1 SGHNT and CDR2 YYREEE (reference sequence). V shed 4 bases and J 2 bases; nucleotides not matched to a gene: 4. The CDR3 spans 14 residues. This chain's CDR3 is CASSGGQVNYGYTF. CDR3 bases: TGTGCCAGCAGCGGGGGACAGGTAAACTATGGCTACACCTTC.